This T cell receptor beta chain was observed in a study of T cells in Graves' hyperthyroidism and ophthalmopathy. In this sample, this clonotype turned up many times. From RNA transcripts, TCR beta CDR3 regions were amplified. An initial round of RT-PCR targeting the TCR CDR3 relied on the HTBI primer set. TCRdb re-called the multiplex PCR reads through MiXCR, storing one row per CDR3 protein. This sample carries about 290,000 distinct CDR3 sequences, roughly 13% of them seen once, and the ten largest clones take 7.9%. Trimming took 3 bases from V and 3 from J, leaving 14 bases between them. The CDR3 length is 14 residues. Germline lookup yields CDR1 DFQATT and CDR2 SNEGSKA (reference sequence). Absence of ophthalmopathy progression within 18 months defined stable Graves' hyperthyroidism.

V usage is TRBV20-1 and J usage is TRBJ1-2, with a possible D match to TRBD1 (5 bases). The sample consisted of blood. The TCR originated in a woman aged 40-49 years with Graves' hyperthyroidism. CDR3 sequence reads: CSASAGAWDYGYTF. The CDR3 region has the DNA TGCAGTGCTAGTGCCGGGGCTTGGGACTATGGCTACACCTTC.